The 13 T cell receptor beta chains below all came from one sample that was sequenced in a study of T cell responses to AZD1222 COVID-19 vaccine. Profiled with immunoSEQ multiplex PCR; TCRdb holds only in-frame clones, not every one. The repertoire holds 120,000 to 150,000 clones, with roughly 92% as singletons. The sequenced sample was peripheral blood, obtained 28 days after the second AZD1222 dose. The receptors shown here come from an adult who received the AZD1222 COVID-19 vaccine.

The chain couples TRBV15 to TRBJ2-1, with TRBD2 matching 8 bases. This CDR3 region has 17 residues. After removal of 0 bases from V and 6 bases from J, the junction contained 10 bases not matched to a gene. Germline loops: CDR1 LNHNV, CDR2 YYDKDF (reference sequence). The CDR3 loop is CATSRDRGTRGFNEQFF. In nucleotides, the CDR3 is TGTGCCACCAGCAGAGATAGGGGGACTAGGGGGTTCAATGAGCAGTTCTTC.

The chain joins TRBV6-5 to TRBJ1-2; D may be TRBD1 (5 bases). The CDR3 loop spans 15 amino acids. CDR1 MNHEY and CDR2 SVGAGI come from the germline V gene. The V and J ends lost 5 bases and 2 bases respectively, with 15 bases between them. Here the CDR3 reads CASSISLGLNYGYTF. CDR3 sequence (DNA): TGTGCCAGCAGTATTTCGTTGGGACTCAACTATGGCTACACCTTC.

The chain joins TRBV12-3 or TRBV12-4 to TRBJ1-4, with no clear D. V shed 4 bases and J shed 5 bases, with 8 bases lying between them. The CDR3 consists of 13 residues. The CDR3 reads CASSWVSNEKLFF. For the CDR3, the DNA is TGTGCCAGCAGTTGGGTTTCGAATGAAAAACTGTTTTTT.

This chain joins TRBV7-3 and TRBJ2-2; 8 positions match TRBD1. The CDR3 spans 15 residues. Germline CDR1 SGHTA, CDR2 FQGTGA. V dropped 1 base and J dropped 6; count of bases not matched to a gene: 4. CDR3 in amino acids: CASSLNQGAAGELFF. DNA for the CDR3: TGTGCCAGCAGCTTAAACCAGGGGGCGGCCGGGGAGCTGTTTTTT.

The J gene is TRBJ2-1, the V gene TRBV27; 16 bases are shared with TRBD2. Germline V gene sequence: CDR1 MNHEY, CDR2 SMNVEV (reference sequence). The CDR3 spans 17 residues. J gave up 7 bases and V 5 bases, and 8 bases lay outside the gene matches. The CDR3 region has the DNA TGTGCCAGCAGTGGGGGACTAGCGGGAGGGCCGGGTAATGAGCAGTTCTTC. Translating gives CASSGGLAGGPGNEQFF.

The rearrangement joins TRBV27 to TRBJ2-2, with unresolved D. Between the trimmed V and J ends, which lost 6 bases and 6 bases, there was a span of 8 bases. This CDR3 comprises 12 residues. CDR1 MNHEY and CDR2 SMNVEV come from the germline V gene (reference sequence). CDR3 protein: CASSLQSGELFF. As DNA, the CDR3 is TGTGCCAGCAGCCTCCAATCCGGGGAGCTGTTTTTT.

The gene calls are TRBV7-2 and TRBJ1-5; 7 positions match TRBD1. The V and J ends lost 5 bases and 1 base, in that order; junction bases with no gene match: 5. The CDR3 covers 15 residues. CDR1 and CDR2 from the germline V gene are SGHTA and FQGNSA. CDR3 amino acids: CASSKQGMSNQPQHF. The CDR3 DNA is TGTGCCAGCAGCAAACAGGGGATGAGCAATCAGCCCCAGCATTTT. Full variable domain (remainder filled in from reference TRBV7-2 and TRBJ1-5): GAGVSQSPSNKVTEKGKDVELRCDPISGHTALYWYRQSLGQGLEFLIYFQGNSAPDKSGLPSDRFSAERTGGSVSTLTIQRTQQEDSAVYLCASSKQGMSNQPQHFGDGTRLSIL.

This clone has a single count. The J gene is TRBJ2-5, the V gene TRBV7-8; TRBD2 matches at 7 bases. V lost 6 bases and J lost 5; bases outside the gene matches: 6. CDR1 is SGHVS and CDR2 is FQNEAQ in the germline V gene. The length of the CDR3 is 13 residues. CDR3 in amino acids: CASSGLGGETQYF. CDR3 nucleotides: TGTGCCAGCAGTGGATTGGGGGGGGAGACCCAGTACTTC.

The chain uses TRBV7-2 and TRBJ2-5, with unresolved D. Between the trimmed V and J ends, which lost 2 bases and 4 bases, there was a span of 17 bases. The germline gives CDR1 SGHTA, CDR2 FQGNSA. This CDR3 is 16 amino acids long. The CDR3 is CASSLLHGPPSETQYF. In nucleotides, the CDR3 is TGTGCCAGCAGCTTATTACACGGGCCACCGTCAGAGACCCAGTACTTC.

This chain links TRBV12-3 or TRBV12-4 with TRBJ1-1, with D uncertain. Trimming removed 3 bases from V and 4 bases from J, with 6 bases in between. This CDR3 has 12 residues. The CDR3 loop reads CASSLWGTEAFF. CDR3 bases: TGTGCCAGCAGTTTGTGGGGCACTGAAGCTTTCTTT.

V is TRBV6-4 and J is TRBJ1-6, with TRBD1 as a possible D gene (5 bases). The length of the CDR3 is 18 residues. V lost 2 bases, J lost 0 bases, and 14 bases lay in between. CDR1 MRHNA and CDR2 SNTAGT come from the germline V gene. The DNA of the CDR3 is TGTGCCAGCAGTGACCGTGCCAGGGAGAGCTCCTATAATTCACCCCTCCACTTT. Translated, it gives CASSDRARESSYNSPLHF.

The chain uses TRBV2 and TRBJ2-1; D is undetermined. The V end was cut by 8 bases, the J end by 2 bases, with 4 bases between. The CDR3 totals 11 residues. Germline loops: CDR1 SNHLY, CDR2 FYNNEI. The CDR3 nucleotides are TGTGCCAGCGTCGCCTACAATGAGCAGTTCTTC. Its protein is CASVAYNEQFF.

The chain links TRBV9 to TRBJ2-3, with a tentative D call TRBD2 (6 bases). This CDR3 region has 15 residues. The V and J ends lost 4 bases and 0 bases respectively, with 12 bases between them. Germline values: CDR1 SGDLS, CDR2 YYNGEE. The CDR3 region is CASSLQSGSTDTQYF. DNA of the CDR3: TGTGCCAGCAGCTTACAGAGCGGGAGCACAGATACGCAGTATTTT.